This is a list of T cell receptor beta chains from one sample in a study of blood T cell repertoires in COVID-19. Assay used: immunoSEQ multiplex PCR; TCRdb lists only in-frame clones, some missing. The data contain around 46,000 clones, 70% to 90% of them singletons. Sequenced: peripheral blood. Source of these receptors: a human donor in a cohort sampled during active COVID-19. The donor label of this sample is uncertain. CDR3s include the opening cysteine and the closing phenylalanine or tryptophan. D genes are given only for firm matches. Clone size is stated in some rows and not others, as once, few, many or a class when expanded.

NA	TRBV5-8	14	TRBJ2-5	NA	CASSSDSYQETQYF	TGTGCCAGCAGCTCAGACAGTTACCAAGAGACCCAGTACTTC
TRBD2	TRBV18	14	TRBJ2-7	NA	CASSPGLAVYEQYF	TGTGCCAGCTCACCGGGACTAGCCGTCTACGAGCAGTACTTC
NA	TRBV10-3	12	TRBJ2-5	NA	CASRGGSETQYF	TGTGCCAGCCGTGGGGGGAGCGAGACCCAGTACTTC
TRBD1	TRBV7-3	15	TRBJ2-1	NA	CASSNRDRGDNEQFF	TGTGCCAGCAGCAACCGGGACAGGGGGGACAATGAGCAGTTCTTC
NA	TRBV7-9	17	TRBJ1-5	NA	CASSLPRRGQGSQPQHF	TGTGCCAGCAGCTTACCCCGGCGCGGTCAGGGATCTCAGCCCCAGCATTTT
NA	TRBV6-5	14	TRBJ1-1	NA	CASTLENLNTEAFF	TGTGCCAGCACCCTCGAGAATCTGAACACTGAAGCTTTCTTT
NA	TRBV7-8	13	TRBJ1-1	NA	CASTSRRLTEAFF	TGTGCCAGCACCTCAAGGAGGCTCACTGAAGCTTTCTTT
NA	TRBV2	13	TRBJ1-4	NA	CASLRAQGEKLFF	TGTGCCAGCCTAAGGGCCCAGGGGGAAAAACTGTTTTTT
NA	TRBV7-2	19	TRBJ2-7	NA	CASSLRGPGARGSLYEQYF	TGTGCCAGCAGCTTAAGGGGCCCAGGGGCCAGGGGAAGTCTCTACGAGCAGTACTTC
TRBD1	TRBV6-5	14	TRBJ2-7	NA	CATQETGGPYEQYF	TGTGCCACCCAAGAGACAGGGGGCCCCTACGAGCAGTACTTC
TRBD2	TRBV7-2	17	TRBJ2-5	NA	CASSRTGTSSRQETQYF	TGTGCCAGCAGCCGCACTGGGACTAGCTCTCGGCAAGAGACCCAGTACTTC
TRBD1	TRBV30	15	TRBJ2-3	NA	CAWSGRTGGTDTQYF	TGTGCCTGGAGTGGACGGACAGGGGGCACAGATACGCAGTATTTT
TRBD1	TRBV7-2	15	TRBJ2-7	NA	CASSLHSGTGGEQYF	TGTGCCAGCAGCTTGCACTCCGGGACAGGGGGGGAGCAGTACTTC
TRBD2	TRBV30	13	TRBJ2-7	NA	CAWSSRGGREQYF	TGTGCCTGGAGTTCGCGGGGGGGCCGCGAGCAGTACTTC
NA	TRBV7-3	13	TRBJ1-5	NA	CASSPSGNQPQHF	TGTGCCAGCAGCCCGTCGGGCAATCAGCCCCAGCATTTT
NA	TRBV2	15	TRBJ2-2	few	CASTRATTNTGELFF	TGTGCCAGCACACGGGCGACTACGAACACCGGGGAGCTGTTTTTT
NA	TRBV30	17	TRBJ1-6	NA	CAWEGSRTGGVNSPLHF	TGTGCCTGGGAGGGGTCGAGGACGGGGGGGGTTAATTCACCCCTCCACTTT
TRBD2	TRBV6-5	16	TRBJ2-2	NA	CASSYASGGRTGELFF	TGTGCCAGCAGTTACGCTAGCGGGGGTAGGACCGGGGAGCTGTTTTTT
NA	TRBV10-3	14	TRBJ1-5	NA	CAISEVRGSQPQHF	TGTGCCATCAGTGAAGTCCGGGGTAGTCAGCCCCAGCATTTT
TRBD1	TRBV6-1	16	TRBJ1-6	NA	CASSERQGVGISPLHF	TGTGCCAGCAGTGAACGACAGGGAGTGGGGATTTCACCCCTCCACTTT
NA	TRBV2	14	TRBJ2-5	NA	CASSEDSLRKTQYF	TGTGCCAGCAGTGAAGACAGCCTTAGGAAGACCCAGTACTTC
NA	TRBV2	13	TRBJ2-5	NA	CASSGGQKETQYF	TGTGCCAGCAGCGGAGGACAGAAAGAGACCCAGTACTTC
TRBD2	TRBV11-2	17	TRBJ2-1	once	CASSLVRLAGGYNEQFF	TGTGCCAGCAGCTTAGTCCGGCTAGCGGGGGGCTACAATGAGCAGTTCTTC
TRBD2	TRBV2	15	TRBJ2-7	few	CASRQPGGGAFEQYF	TGTGCCAGCAGACAACCTGGGGGAGGGGCCTTCGAGCAGTACTTC
TRBD2	TRBV24-1	17	TRBJ2-2	NA	CATSDRSGGALDGELFF	TGTGCCACCAGTGATCGCAGCGGGGGGGCCTTAGACGGGGAGCTGTTTTTT
NA	TRBV18	13	TRBJ1-2	NA	CASSPLANYGYTF	TGTGCCAGCTCACCCCTAGCTAACTATGGCTACACCTTC
NA	TRBV6-5	14	TRBJ2-1	NA	CASTRGASYNEQFF	TGTGCCAGCACCCGGGGGGCATCCTACAATGAGCAGTTCTTC
NA	TRBV6-1	16	TRBJ2-5	NA	CASSAGTEPSSETQYF	TGTGCCAGCAGTGCAGGTACAGAACCCTCAAGTGAGACCCAGTACTTC
TRBD1	TRBV29-1	15	TRBJ1-3	NA	CSVGRTGDPGNTIYF	TGCAGCGTTGGTCGAACAGGGGATCCTGGAAACACCATATATTTT
NA	TRBV2	12	TRBJ2-5	NA	CASRGGTETQYF	TGTGCCAGCAGAGGGGGAACAGAGACCCAGTACTTC
NA	TRBV9	15	TRBJ1-4	NA	CASSVSGVTNEKLFF	TGTGCCAGCAGCGTATCGGGGGTAACTAATGAAAAACTGTTTTTT
TRBD1	TRBV10-3	14	TRBJ1-2	once	CAISEVTQGYGYTF	TGTGCCATCAGTGAGGTAACACAGGGGTATGGCTACACCTTC
NA	TRBV18	13	TRBJ1-1	NA	CASSPTLNTEAFF	TGTGCCAGCTCACCGACTTTGAACACTGAAGCTTTCTTT
TRBD1	TRBV5-6	14	TRBJ2-7	NA	CASSQKTGSHEQYF	TGTGCCAGCAGCCAGAAGACAGGGTCCCACGAGCAGTACTTC
NA	TRBV19	13	TRBJ2-3	NA	CASKRGGWNTQYF	TGTGCCAGTAAGAGGGGGGGTTGGAATACGCAGTATTTT
NA	TRBV9	17	TRBJ1-1	NA	CASSPSAQNRMGTEAFF	TGTGCCAGCAGCCCCTCAGCCCAAAACAGGATGGGGACTGAAGCTTTCTTT
NA	TRBV6-2/TRBV6-3	13	TRBJ1-5	NA	CASSFGGHQPQHF	TGTGCCAGCAGTTTCGGGGGGCATCAGCCCCAGCATTTT
TRBD2	TRBV7-8	15	TRBJ2-1	NA	CASSLSGVSYNEQFF	TGTGCCAGCAGCTTAAGCGGGGTGTCCTACAATGAGCAGTTCTTC
TRBD1	TRBV7-9	14	TRBJ2-7	NA	CASSNRDRVYEQYF	TGTGCCAGCAGTAACCGGGACAGGGTCTACGAGCAGTACTTC
TRBD2	TRBV19	15	TRBJ2-3	NA	CASSPTSGGTDTQYF	TGTGCCAGTAGCCCGACTAGCGGGGGTACAGATACGCAGTATTTT
TRBD1	TRBV28	14	TRBJ1-1	NA	CASSSGQGPSEAFF	TGTGCCAGCAGTTCAGGACAGGGTCCATCTGAAGCTTTCTTT
NA	TRBV4-1	17	TRBJ1-1	NA	CASSQDFWVDKNTEAFF	TGCGCCAGCAGCCAAGATTTCTGGGTCGACAAGAACACTGAAGCTTTCTTT
NA	TRBV4-1	14	TRBJ2-2	NA	CASSLIRDTGELFF	TGCGCCAGCAGCCTTATTCGAGACACCGGGGAGCTGTTTTTT
TRBD2	TRBV2	16	TRBJ2-2	NA	CASSWLSGGGTGELFF	TGTGCCAGCAGTTGGCTGAGCGGGGGGGGTACCGGGGAGCTGTTTTTT
TRBD2	TRBV6-6	12	TRBJ2-5	NA	CATIAGDATQYF	TGTGCCACCATAGCGGGGGACGCGACCCAGTACTTC
NA	TRBV28	12	TRBJ1-1	NA	CASRLQQAEAFF	TGTGCCAGCAGGCTACAACAGGCTGAAGCTTTCTTT
NA	TRBV6-5	14	TRBJ1-4	NA	CASRTGATNEKLFF	TGTGCCAGCAGGACGGGGGCAACTAATGAAAAACTGTTTTTT
TRBD1	TRBV6-1	15	TRBJ1-4	NA	CASSEAPTGRGKLFF	TGTGCCAGCAGTGAAGCGCCGACAGGGCGGGGAAAACTGTTTTTT
NA	TRBV27	14	TRBJ1-2	NA	CASSLHAGLLGYTF	TGTGCCAGCAGTTTACACGCGGGACTCCTGGGCTACACCTTC
NA	TRBV5-1	16	TRBJ2-5	few	CASSLLTETLGETQYF	TGCGCCAGCAGCTTGCTGACAGAGACTTTGGGGGAGACCCAGTACTTC
NA	TRBV18	15	TRBJ2-5	NA	CASSPLPQVQETQYF	TGTGCCAGCTCTCCCCTACCACAGGTGCAAGAGACCCAGTACTTC
TRBD2	TRBV6-4	16	TRBJ2-1	NA	CASSDSVAGGANEQFF	TGTGCCAGCAGTGACTCGGTAGCGGGGGGGGCAAATGAGCAGTTCTTC
TRBD1	TRBV10-3	14	TRBJ2-1	NA	CAIRGRTGVHEQFF	TGTGCCATCCGGGGAAGGACAGGGGTTCATGAGCAGTTCTTC